Many counts were recorded for the clone carrying this T cell receptor beta chain. As yet, its antigen is unknown. CDR3 length equals 15 residues. The J segment lost 3 bases and the V segment lost 6 bases, leaving 4 bases of the junction unmatched. Germline assignment: CDR1 LNHNV and CDR2 YYDKDF (reference sequence). Profiling relied on immunoSEQ multiplex PCR, and the TCRdb table lists in-frame clones only, not all of them. Here the sample spans 40,000 to 50,000 clones, about four fifths being singletons. This sample was taken from a study of OX40 agonist ivuxolimab in advanced cancers. Study-level information: Melanoma, hepatocellular carcinoma, head and neck or renal cell cancer occurred in dose-escalation patients. Whole-study findings and limits: On average, a greater number of expanded clones characterised CD8+ T cells relative to CD4+.

Material: CD4+ or CD8+ T cells sorted from blood, obtained in a trial of the OX40 agonist ivuxolimab. This TCR came from an adult with an advanced solid tumor such as melanoma, head and neck, liver or kidney cancer. The chain uses TRBV15 and TRBJ2-7; 14 bases fit TRBD2. The CDR3 reads CATSGTSGRYYEQYF. CDR3 coding DNA: TGTGCCACCAGTGGGACTAGCGGGAGATACTACGAGCAGTACTTC.